This paragraph reports one T cell receptor (beta chain). No antigen is known for it. Study-wide results and limits: Greatest tumor Treg TCR overlap was with tumor naive CD4+ cells.

TCRdb re-derived calls from the 5' RACE reads in MiXCR, one entry per CDR3 protein. The profile shows about 43,000 distinct CDR3 sequences, approximately 31% of them singletons. The receptor was derived from a female donor with breast cancer. Material: memory CD4+ T cells sorted from a lymph node. Subset here: memory CD4+ T cells, CD4+CD45RO+CD25-.

This CDR3 reads CSARDITSGAYEQYF. The CDR3 nucleotides read TGCAGTGCTAGAGATATCACTAGCGGAGCTTACGAGCAGTACTTC. The rearrangement uses TRBV20-1 and TRBJ2-7; 8 bases fit TRBD2. The CDR3 has 15 amino acids. Germline V gene data show CDR1 as DFQATT and CDR2 as SNEGSKA (reference sequence). Trimming removed 0 bases from V and 4 bases from J; junction bases left unmatched: 8.